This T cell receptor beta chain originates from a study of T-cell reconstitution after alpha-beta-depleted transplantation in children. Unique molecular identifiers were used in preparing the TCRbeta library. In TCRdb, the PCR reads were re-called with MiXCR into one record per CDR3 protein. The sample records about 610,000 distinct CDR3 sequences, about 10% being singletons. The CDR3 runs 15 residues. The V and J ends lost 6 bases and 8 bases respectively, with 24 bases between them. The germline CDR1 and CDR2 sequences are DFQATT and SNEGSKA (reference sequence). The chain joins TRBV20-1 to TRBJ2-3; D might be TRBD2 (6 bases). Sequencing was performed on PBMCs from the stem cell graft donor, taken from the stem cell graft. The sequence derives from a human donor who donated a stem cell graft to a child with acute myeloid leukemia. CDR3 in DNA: TGCAGTGCCGGCCCTATCGCCAGTGCCGGGGGTACGCAGTATTTT. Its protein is CSAGPIASAGGTQYF.